The sequence of this T cell receptor (beta chain) was determined in a study of shared clonotypes between healthy human individuals. This clone was observed a single time. Germline CDR1 and CDR2: MGHRA and YSYEKL. V lost 0 bases, J lost 4 bases, and 6 bases stayed unmatched. This CDR3 has 16 residues. Data came from immunoSEQ multiplex PCR; TCRdb stores just in-frame clones and leaves some out. Seen here are some 2 million clones, 85% to 95% observed once, and the top ten hold 0.13%. The gene calls are TRBV4-1 and TRBJ1-2; 9 bases are a match to TRBD1. The receptor's source is a man younger than 35 in good health. The specimen sequenced was naive CD4+ T cells sorted from blood. Sample subset: CD45RA+ positively selected. In DNA form, the CDR3 reads TGCGCCAGCAGCCAAGAAGGACAGGGGCGTCCCTATGGCTACACCTTC. Amino acids: CASSQEGQGRPYGYTF.